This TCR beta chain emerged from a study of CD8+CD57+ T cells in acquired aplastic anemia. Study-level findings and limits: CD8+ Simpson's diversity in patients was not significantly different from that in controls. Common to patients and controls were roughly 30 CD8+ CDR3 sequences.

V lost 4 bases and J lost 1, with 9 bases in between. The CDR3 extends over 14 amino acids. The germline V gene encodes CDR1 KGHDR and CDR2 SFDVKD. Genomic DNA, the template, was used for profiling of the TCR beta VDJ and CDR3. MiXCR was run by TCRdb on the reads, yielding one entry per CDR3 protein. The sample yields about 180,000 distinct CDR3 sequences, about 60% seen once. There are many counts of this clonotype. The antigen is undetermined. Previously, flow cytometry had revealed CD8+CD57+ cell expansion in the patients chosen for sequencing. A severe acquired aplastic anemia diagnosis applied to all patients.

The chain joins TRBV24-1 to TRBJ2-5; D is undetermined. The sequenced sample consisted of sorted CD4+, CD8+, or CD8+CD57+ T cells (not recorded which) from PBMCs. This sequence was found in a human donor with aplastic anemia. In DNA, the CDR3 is TGTGCCACCAGTGAGGCAGCCACCCAAGAGACCCAGTACTTC. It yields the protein CATSEAATQETQYF.